This TCR beta chain is from a study of T cell repertoires in cytomegalovirus infection. About the study: Indications came from public TCR beta signatures; they pointed to CMV infection and to a matching HLA type. Study outcomes and limitations: Cumulative frequency (of public TCR beta family members) identified carriers of CMV plus the relevant HLA.

This clonotype was seen many times. Its antigen remains unidentified. V was cut by 4 bases and J by 3 bases, with 13 bases left in between. CDR1 is MNHEY and CDR2 is SMNVEV in the germline V gene (reference sequence). This CDR3 region has 15 residues. TCRdb used MiXCR to reprocess the reads, holding one entry per CDR3 protein. The sample includes fewer than 250,000 distinct CDR3 sequences, under 25% of them seen just once. This TCR was recovered from a human donor in good health (CMV status not recorded). Some clones in this sample may be carry-over from other donors' samples. Sequenced input: CD8+ T cells from PBMCs. V gene TRBV27 combines with J gene TRBJ2-1; the D call may be TRBD1 or TRBD2 (6 bases each). CDR3 in DNA: TGTGCCAGCAGTTCAGGAGGGGGGTACTACAATGAGCAGTTCTTC. It specifies CASSSGGGYYNEQFF.